One and the same sample provided the 5 T cell receptor beta chains below, sequenced in a study of monozygotic twins with inflammatory bowel disease. TCRdb reanalyzed the 5' RACE reads, giving one entry per CDR3 protein sequence and no DNA. The sample holds about 210,000 distinct CDR3 sequences. Material for sequencing was blood. The receptors stem from a human donor with ulcerative colitis or Crohn's disease, or a healthy co-twin of an affected twin (not recorded which).

The chain combines TRBV5-1 with TRBJ2-2. Germline-derived CDR1 and CDR2 are SGHRS and YFSETQ. The CDR3 totals 15 residues. CDR3 amino acids: CASSLAAGNTGELFF.

J is TRBJ1-2 and V is TRBV5-1; TCRdb outputs TRBD1, but without DNA this stays unchecked. The V gene's germline CDR1 is SGHRS and CDR2 YFSETQ. The CDR3 contains 17 residues. This CDR3 is CASSPRTATRANYGYTF.

The chain has TRBV14 and TRBJ2-3. CDR1 is SGHDN, CDR2 FVKESK, per germline. This CDR3 contains 13 residues. The CDR3 is CASSRFDTDTQYF.

This chain links TRBV6-5 with TRBJ2-7; with no DNA, the TCRdb D assignment of TRBD1 cannot be verified. Germline V gene lookup returns CDR1 MNHEY and CDR2 SVGAGI. The length of the CDR3 is 13 residues. This chain's CDR3 is CASRRDKQGVQYF.

The CDR3 loop reads CASGHSYGYTF. The chain combines TRBV6-2 or TRBV6-3 with TRBJ1-2. The CDR3 runs 11 residues. Germline assignment: CDR1 MNHEY and CDR2 SVGEGT.